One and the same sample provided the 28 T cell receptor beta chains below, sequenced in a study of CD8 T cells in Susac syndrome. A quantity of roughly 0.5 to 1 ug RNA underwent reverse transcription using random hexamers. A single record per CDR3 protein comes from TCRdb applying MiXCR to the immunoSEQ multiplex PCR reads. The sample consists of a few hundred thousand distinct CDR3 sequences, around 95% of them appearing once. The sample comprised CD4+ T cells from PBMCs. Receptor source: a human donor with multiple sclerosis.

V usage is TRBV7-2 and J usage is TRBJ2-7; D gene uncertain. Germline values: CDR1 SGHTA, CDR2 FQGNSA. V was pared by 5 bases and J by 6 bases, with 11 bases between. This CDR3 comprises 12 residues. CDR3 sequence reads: CASSTAGGEQYF. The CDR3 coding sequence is TGTGCCAGCAGCACAGCAGGTGGCGAGCAGTACTTC.

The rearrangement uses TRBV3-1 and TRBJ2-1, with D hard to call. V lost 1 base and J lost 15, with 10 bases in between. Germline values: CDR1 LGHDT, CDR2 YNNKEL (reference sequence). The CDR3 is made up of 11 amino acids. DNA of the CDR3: TGTGCCAGCAGCCAAGCCGGCAGAGTGTTCTTC. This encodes CASSQAGRVFF.

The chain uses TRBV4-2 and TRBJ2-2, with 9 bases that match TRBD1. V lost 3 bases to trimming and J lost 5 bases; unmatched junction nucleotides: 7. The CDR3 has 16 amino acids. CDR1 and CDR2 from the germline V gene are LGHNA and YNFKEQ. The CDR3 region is CASSHPTGGMTGELFF. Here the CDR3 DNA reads TGTGCCAGCAGCCACCCGACAGGGGGGATGACCGGGGAGCTGTTTTTT.

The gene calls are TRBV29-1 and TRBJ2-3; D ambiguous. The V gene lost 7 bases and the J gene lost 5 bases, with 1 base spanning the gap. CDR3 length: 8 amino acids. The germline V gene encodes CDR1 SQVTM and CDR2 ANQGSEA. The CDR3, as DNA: TGCAGCGGAGATACGCAGTATTTT. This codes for CSGDTQYF.

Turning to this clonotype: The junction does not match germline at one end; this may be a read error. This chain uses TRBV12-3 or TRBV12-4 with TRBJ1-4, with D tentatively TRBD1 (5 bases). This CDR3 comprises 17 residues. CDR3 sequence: CASTLGRAGAGEEKLFF. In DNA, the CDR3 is TGTGCCAGCACTTTAGGTCGGGCTGGAGCGGGGGAAGAAAAACTGTTTTTT.

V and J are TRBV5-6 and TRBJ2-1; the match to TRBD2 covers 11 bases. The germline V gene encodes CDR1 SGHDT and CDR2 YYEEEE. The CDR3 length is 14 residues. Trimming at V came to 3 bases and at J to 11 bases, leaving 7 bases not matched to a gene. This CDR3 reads CASSSPTSGGKQFF. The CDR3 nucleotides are TGTGCCAGCAGCTCCCCTACTAGCGGGGGAAAGCAGTTCTTC.

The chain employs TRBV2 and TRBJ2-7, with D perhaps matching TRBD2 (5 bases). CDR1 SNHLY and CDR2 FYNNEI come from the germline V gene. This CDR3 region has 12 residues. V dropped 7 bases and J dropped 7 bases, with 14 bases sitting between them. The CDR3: CASNLGTGEQYF. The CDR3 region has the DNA TGTGCCAGCAATCTAGGTACGGGAGAGCAGTACTTC.

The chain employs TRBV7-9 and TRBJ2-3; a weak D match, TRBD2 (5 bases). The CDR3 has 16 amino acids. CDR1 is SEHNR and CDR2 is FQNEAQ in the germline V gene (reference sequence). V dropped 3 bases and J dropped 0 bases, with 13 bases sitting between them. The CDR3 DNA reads TGTGCCAGCAGCTTCGGTTCAGCGGTGAGCACAGATACGCAGTATTTT. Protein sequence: CASSFGSAVSTDTQYF.

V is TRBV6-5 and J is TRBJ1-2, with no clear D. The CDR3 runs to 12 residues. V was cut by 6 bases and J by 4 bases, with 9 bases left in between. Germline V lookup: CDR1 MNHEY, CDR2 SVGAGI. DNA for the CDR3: TGTGCCAGCAGGGAATTCGTCTATGGCTACACCTTC. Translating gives CASREFVYGYTF.

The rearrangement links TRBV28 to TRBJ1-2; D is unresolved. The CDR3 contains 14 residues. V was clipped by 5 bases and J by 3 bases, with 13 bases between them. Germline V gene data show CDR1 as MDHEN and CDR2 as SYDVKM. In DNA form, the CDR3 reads TGTGCCAGCAGTGACGGAGGCTTCTACTATGGCTACACCTTC. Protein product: CASSDGGFYYGYTF.

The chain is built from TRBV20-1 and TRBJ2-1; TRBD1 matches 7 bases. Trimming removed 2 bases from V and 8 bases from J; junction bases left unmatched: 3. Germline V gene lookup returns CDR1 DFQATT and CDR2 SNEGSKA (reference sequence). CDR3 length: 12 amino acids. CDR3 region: CSARLTGDEQFF. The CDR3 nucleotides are TGCAGTGCTAGATTAACAGGGGATGAGCAGTTCTTC.

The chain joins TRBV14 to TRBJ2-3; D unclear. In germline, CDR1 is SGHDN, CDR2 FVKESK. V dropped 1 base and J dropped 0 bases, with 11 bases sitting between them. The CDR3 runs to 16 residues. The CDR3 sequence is CASSQGFARSTDTQYF. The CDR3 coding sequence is TGTGCCAGCAGCCAAGGTTTCGCAAGGAGCACAGATACGCAGTATTTT. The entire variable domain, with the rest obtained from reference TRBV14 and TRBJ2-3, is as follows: EAGVTQFPSHSVIEKGQTVTLRCDPISGHDNLYWYRRVMGKEIKFLLHFVKESKQDESGMPNNRFLAERTGGTYSTLKVQPAELEDSGVYFCASSQGFARSTDTQYFGPGTRLTVL.

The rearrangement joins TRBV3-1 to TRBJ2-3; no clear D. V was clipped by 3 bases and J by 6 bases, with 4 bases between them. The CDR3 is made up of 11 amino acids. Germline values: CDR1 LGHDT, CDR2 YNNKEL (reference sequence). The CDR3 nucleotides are TGTGCCAGCAGCCAGGGGGATACGCAGTATTTT. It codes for CASSQGDTQYF.

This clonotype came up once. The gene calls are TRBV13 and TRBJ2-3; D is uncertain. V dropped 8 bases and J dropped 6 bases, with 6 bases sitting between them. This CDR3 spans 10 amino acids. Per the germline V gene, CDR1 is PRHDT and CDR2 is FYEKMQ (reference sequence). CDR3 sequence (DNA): TGTGCCAGCCTGTCGGATACGCAGTATTTT. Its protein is CASLSDTQYF.

In DNA, the CDR3 is TGTGCCAGCAGTTTAGGACAGTTAGGCTATGGCTACACCTTC. This sequence encodes CASSLGQLGYGYTF. The V gene is TRBV12-3 or TRBV12-4, the J gene TRBJ1-2; the D gene is possibly TRBD1 (5 bases). The CDR3 covers 14 residues. Trimming stripped 1 base from V and 4 bases from J, with 10 bases between.

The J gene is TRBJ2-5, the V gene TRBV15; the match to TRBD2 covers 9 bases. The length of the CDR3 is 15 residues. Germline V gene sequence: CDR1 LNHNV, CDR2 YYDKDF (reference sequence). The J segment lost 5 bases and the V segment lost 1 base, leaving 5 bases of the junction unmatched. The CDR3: CATSRVREGPETQYF. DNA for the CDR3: TGTGCCACCAGCAGAGTGCGGGAGGGCCCTGAGACCCAGTACTTC.

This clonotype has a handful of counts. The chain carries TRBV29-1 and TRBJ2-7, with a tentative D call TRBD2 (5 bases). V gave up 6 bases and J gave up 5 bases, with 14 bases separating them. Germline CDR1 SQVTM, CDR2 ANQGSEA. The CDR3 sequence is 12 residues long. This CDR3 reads CSVAGLGNEQYF. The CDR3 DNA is TGCAGCGTCGCGGGTTTGGGAAACGAGCAGTACTTC.

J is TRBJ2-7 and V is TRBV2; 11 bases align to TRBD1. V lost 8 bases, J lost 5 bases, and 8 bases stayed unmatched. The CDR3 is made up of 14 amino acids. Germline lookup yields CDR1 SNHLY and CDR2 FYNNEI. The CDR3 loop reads CASGQGAFRHEQYF. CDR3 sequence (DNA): TGTGCCAGCGGACAGGGGGCTTTTCGACACGAGCAGTACTTC.

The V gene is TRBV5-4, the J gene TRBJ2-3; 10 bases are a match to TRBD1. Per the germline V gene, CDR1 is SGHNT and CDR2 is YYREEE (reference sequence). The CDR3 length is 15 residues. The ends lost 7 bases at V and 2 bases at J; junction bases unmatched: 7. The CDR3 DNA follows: TGTGCCAGCCACCCGGGACAGGGGTCCACAGATACGCAGTATTTT. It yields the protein CASHPGQGSTDTQYF.

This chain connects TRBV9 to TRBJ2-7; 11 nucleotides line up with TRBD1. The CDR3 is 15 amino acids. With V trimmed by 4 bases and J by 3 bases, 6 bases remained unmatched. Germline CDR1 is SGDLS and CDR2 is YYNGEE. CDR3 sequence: CASSHRTGGHYEQYF. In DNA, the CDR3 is TGTGCCAGCAGCCACCGGACAGGGGGCCACTACGAGCAGTACTTC.

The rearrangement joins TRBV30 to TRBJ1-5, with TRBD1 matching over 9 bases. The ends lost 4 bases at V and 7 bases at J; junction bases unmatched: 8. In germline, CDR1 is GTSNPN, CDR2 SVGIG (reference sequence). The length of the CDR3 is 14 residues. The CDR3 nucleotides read TGTGCCTGGACCGCCGACAGGGGGTTGCAGCCCCAGCATTTT. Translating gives CAWTADRGLQPQHF.

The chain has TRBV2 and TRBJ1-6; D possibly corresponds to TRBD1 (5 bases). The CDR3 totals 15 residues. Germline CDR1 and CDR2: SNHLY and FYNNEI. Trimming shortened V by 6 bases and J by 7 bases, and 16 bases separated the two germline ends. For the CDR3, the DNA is TGTGCCAGCAGAACTACGGACGGGGGAAATTCACCCCTCCACTTT. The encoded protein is CASRTTDGGNSPLHF.

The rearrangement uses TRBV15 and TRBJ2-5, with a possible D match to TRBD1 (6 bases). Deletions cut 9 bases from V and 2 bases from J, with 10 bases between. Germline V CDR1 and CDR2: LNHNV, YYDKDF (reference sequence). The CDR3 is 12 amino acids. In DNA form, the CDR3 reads TGTGCCACGCAACAGGGACAAGAGACCCAGTACTTC. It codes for CATQQGQETQYF. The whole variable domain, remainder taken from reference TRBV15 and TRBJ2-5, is DAMVIQNPRYQVTQFGKPVTLSCSQTLNHNVMYWYQQKSSQAPKLLFHYYDKDFNNEADTPDNFQSRRPNTSFCFLDIRSPGLGDTAMYLCATQQGQETQYFGPGTRLLVL.

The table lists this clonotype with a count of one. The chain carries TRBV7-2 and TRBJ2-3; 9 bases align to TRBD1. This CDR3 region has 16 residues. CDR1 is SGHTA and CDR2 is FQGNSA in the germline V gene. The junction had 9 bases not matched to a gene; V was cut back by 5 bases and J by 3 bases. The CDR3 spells CASSLRQGGSTDTQYF. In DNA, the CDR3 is TGTGCCAGCAGCCTCAGACAGGGGGGGAGTACAGATACGCAGTATTTT.

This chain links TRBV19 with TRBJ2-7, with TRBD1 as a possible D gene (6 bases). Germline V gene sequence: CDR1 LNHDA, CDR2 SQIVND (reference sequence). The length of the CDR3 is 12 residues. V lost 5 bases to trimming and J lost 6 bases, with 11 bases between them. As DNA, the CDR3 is TGTGCCAGTAGTTTCCTGGGGGCCGAGCAGTACTTC. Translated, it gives CASSFLGAEQYF.

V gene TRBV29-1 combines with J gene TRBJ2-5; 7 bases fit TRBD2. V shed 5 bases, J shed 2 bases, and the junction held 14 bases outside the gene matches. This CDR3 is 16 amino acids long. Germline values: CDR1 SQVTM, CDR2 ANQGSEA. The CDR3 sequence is CSVWSRGELGQETQYF. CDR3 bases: TGCAGCGTTTGGAGTCGGGGGGAGTTAGGACAAGAGACCCAGTACTTC. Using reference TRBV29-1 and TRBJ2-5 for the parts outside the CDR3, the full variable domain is SAVISQKPSRDICQRGTSLTIQCQVDSQVTMMFWYRQQPGQSLTLIATANQGSEATYESGFVIDKFPISRPNLTFSTLTVSNMSPEDSSIYLCSVWSRGELGQETQYFGPGTRLLVL.

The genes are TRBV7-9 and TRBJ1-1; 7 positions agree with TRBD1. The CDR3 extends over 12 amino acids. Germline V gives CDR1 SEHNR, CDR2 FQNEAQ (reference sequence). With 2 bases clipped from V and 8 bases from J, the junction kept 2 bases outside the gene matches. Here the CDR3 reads CASSLKTGEAFF. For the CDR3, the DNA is TGTGCCAGCAGCTTAAAGACAGGGGAAGCTTTCTTT.

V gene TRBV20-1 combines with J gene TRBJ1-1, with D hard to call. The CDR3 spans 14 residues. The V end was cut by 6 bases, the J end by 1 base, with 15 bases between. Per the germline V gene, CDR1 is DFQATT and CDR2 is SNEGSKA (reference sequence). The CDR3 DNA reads TGCAGTGCCAAGGTTGGATCGTGGAACACTGAAGCTTTCTTT. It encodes CSAKVGSWNTEAFF.